Below, 29 T cell receptor beta chains from the same sample are listed, as sequenced in a study of post-analysis software for immune sequencing data. Unique molecular identifiers were carried by the TCR beta cDNA libraries. TCRdb reanalysed the PCR reads using MiXCR and keeps one entry per CDR3 protein. The sample comprises fewer than 850,000 distinct CDR3 sequences, just over 45% of which are singletons, and approximately 4.4% rests with the top ten. The study, taken as a whole, reports: Comparison of patients with controls showed five TRBV segments more frequent in patients, TRBV5-6, TRBV5-1 and TRBV20-1 among them.

Their recognized antigens are unknown. Material for sequencing was blood. The receptors stem from a girl aged 10-17 years with multiple sclerosis.

The chain is built from TRBV7-6 and TRBJ2-1; 11 bases line up with TRBD2. CDR1 SGHVS and CDR2 FNYEAQ come from the germline V gene. V was pared by 6 bases and J by 6 bases, with 7 bases of the junction left unmatched. This CDR3 comprises 15 residues. The CDR3 DNA is TGTGCCAGCAGTCTCTGGACTAGCGGGCCCAATGAGCAGTTCTTC. It is translated as CASSLWTSGPNEQFF.

This rearrangement joins TRBV3-1 to TRBJ2-5; D possibly corresponds to TRBD2 (5 bases). Deletions cut 4 bases from V and 4 bases from J, with 13 bases between. The germline CDR1 and CDR2 sequences are LGHDT and YNNKEL (reference sequence). This CDR3 has 14 residues. In DNA form, the CDR3 reads TGTGCCAGCAGCCCAACGGAGGTTCGAGAGACCCAGTACTTC. As protein: CASSPTEVRETQYF.

The sample holds a few counts of this clonotype. The rearrangement uses TRBV3-1 and TRBJ2-5, with a weak D call TRBD2 (7 bases). The CDR3 spans 21 residues. V was shortened by 0 bases and J by 5 bases, with 31 bases between the two germline ends. CDR1 is LGHDT, CDR2 YNNKEL, per germline (reference sequence). The CDR3, as DNA: TGTGCCAGCAGCCAAGAATTGGGGGCGCAAGGGCGCGAGCGGGATTGGGAGACCCAGTACTTC. It translates to CASSQELGAQGRERDWETQYF.

The chain carries TRBV7-2 and TRBJ2-7, with D unresolved. Germline values: CDR1 SGHTA, CDR2 FQGNSA. The germline V and J ends were trimmed by 5 bases and 7 bases, with 15 bases remaining between them. CDR3 length: 13 residues. CDR3 nucleotides: TGTGCCAGCAGCCCTCAGTACAACAATGAGCAGTACTTC. It is translated as CASSPQYNNEQYF.

This clonotype was seen a single time. The chain joins TRBV14 to TRBJ2-7; tentative D call: TRBD1 (6 bases). Trimming removed 6 bases at V and 3 bases at J, with 15 bases between. Germline CDR1 SGHDN, CDR2 FVKESK. This CDR3 comprises 14 residues. In DNA form, the CDR3 reads TGTGCCAGCAGTCAACAGGGAATTGGCTACGAGCAGTACTTC. Protein sequence: CASSQQGIGYEQYF.

The sample holds one count of this clonotype. CDR3 sequence: CASSPGLTYTEAFF. CDR3 in DNA: TGTGCCAGCAGCCCAGGACTGACGTACACTGAAGCTTTCTTT. The chain joins TRBV12-3 or TRBV12-4 to TRBJ1-1; no reliable D call. The CDR3 consists of 14 residues. V lost 6 bases and J lost 3, with 14 bases in between.

The chain couples TRBV7-8 to TRBJ2-1; perhaps D is TRBD1 or TRBD2 (5 bases each). Trimming stripped 8 bases from V and 6 bases from J, with 23 bases between. Per the germline V gene, CDR1 is SGHVS and CDR2 is FQNEAQ. The CDR3 consists of 16 residues. CDR3 sequence: CASRKWGSSPSNEQFF. In nucleotides, the CDR3 is TGTGCCAGCCGTAAATGGGGGTCTAGTCCGTCCAATGAGCAGTTCTTC.

The rearrangement links TRBV20-1 to TRBJ2-7; D is unclear. Looked up from germline, CDR1 is DFQATT and CDR2 is SNEGSKA (reference sequence). Trimming stripped 4 bases from V and 6 bases from J, with 16 bases between. The CDR3 sequence is 13 residues long. The CDR3 sequence is CSATRTMPLEQYF. CDR3 nucleotides: TGCAGTGCTACAAGGACCATGCCCCTCGAGCAGTACTTC.

V is TRBV5-1 and J is TRBJ2-1, with D perhaps matching TRBD2 (6 bases). CDR1 is SGHRS, CDR2 YFSETQ, per germline. The CDR3 has 16 residues. The ends were cut back, 3 bases at V and 7 bases at J, with 20 bases in the middle. CDR3 nucleotides: TGCGCCAGCAGCTCCCTGGTGGGGGGATTAAAGAATGAGCAGTTCTTC. Translated: CASSSLVGGLKNEQFF.

The chain is built from TRBV20-1 and TRBJ2-3; 7 bases line up with TRBD2. Trimming removed 0 bases from V and 0 bases from J; junction bases left unmatched: 6. This CDR3 has 16 amino acids. Germline values: CDR1 DFQATT, CDR2 SNEGSKA (reference sequence). In nucleotides, the CDR3 is TGCAGTGCTAGAGAGGCTAGCGGTGTTAGCACAGATACGCAGTATTTT. Protein sequence: CSAREASGVSTDTQYF.

V usage is TRBV7-8 and J usage is TRBJ1-6; TRBD1 is a possible D gene (6 bases). Trimming pared 5 bases from V and 10 bases from J, leaving 15 bases between. The CDR3 contains 14 residues. The germline V gene encodes CDR1 SGHVS and CDR2 FQNEAQ. Here the CDR3 DNA reads TGTGCCAGCAGCCCCCGGACAGTATTCTCACCCCTCCACTTT. Its protein is CASSPRTVFSPLHF.

This clonotype was seen only a few times. This chain joins TRBV20-1 and TRBJ2-5; possibly TRBD2 for D (5 bases). The J call may be faulty, since TRBJ2-7 better matches the DNA end. The CDR3 covers 14 residues. Germline V lookup: CDR1 DFQATT, CDR2 SNEGSKA (reference sequence). The CDR3 bases are TGCAGTGCTAGATTAGAGGGCTTAAACTACGAGCAGTACTTC. Translating gives CSARLEGLNYEQYF.

The chain has TRBV11-3 and TRBJ2-3; D perhaps matches TRBD2 (6 bases). CDR1 and CDR2 from the germline V gene are SGHNT and YENEEA. The CDR3 runs 16 residues. The V gene lost 4 bases and the J gene lost 2 bases, with 16 bases spanning the gap. The CDR3 nucleotides read TGTGCCAGCAGCTCGACCGGGACTTTCTTCACAGATACGCAGTATTTT. It is translated as CASSSTGTFFTDTQYF.

This clonotype came up a few times. Compared with germline, one end of the junction differs, possibly owing to a read error. The genes are TRBV6-5 and TRBJ2-2; TRBD2 is a possible D gene (6 bases). CDR3 length: 18 amino acids. Germline V gene data show CDR1 as MNHEY and CDR2 as SVGAGI. CDR3 coding DNA: TGTGCCAGCAGTGACTCGAGTAGGAGGGAGAGCAACACCGGGGAGCTGTTTTTT. Its translation is CASSDSSRRESNTGELFF.

This clonotype was recorded a few times. V and J are TRBV6-5 and TRBJ2-2, with a possible D match to TRBD2 (6 bases). The CDR3 runs to 13 residues. Germline lookup yields CDR1 MNHEY and CDR2 SVGAGI. The V gene lost 5 bases and the J gene lost 2 bases, with 6 bases spanning the gap. The DNA for the CDR3 is TGTGCCAGCAGTGGGACTAACACCGGGGAGCTGTTTTTT. Translation gives CASSGTNTGELFF.

This clonotype showed up just a few times. The gene calls are TRBV11-2 and TRBJ2-3, with 7 bases aligning to TRBD2. Germline loops: CDR1 SGHAT, CDR2 FQNNGV. This CDR3 is built from 16 residues. V lost 5 bases, J lost 6 bases, and 14 bases stayed unmatched. This CDR3 is CASSPGPSGAGDTQYF. CDR3 sequence (DNA): TGTGCCAGCAGCCCAGGCCCTAGCGGCGCCGGTGATACGCAGTATTTT.

The chain carries TRBV12-3 or TRBV12-4 and TRBJ1-4; D is uncertain. The length of the CDR3 is 15 residues. V was pared by 2 bases and J by 0 bases, with 7 bases between. The DNA of the CDR3 is TGTGCCAGCAGTTTATCCGGAGCAACTAATGAAAAACTGTTTTTT. It specifies CASSLSGATNEKLFF.

The chain is built from TRBV12-3 or TRBV12-4 and TRBJ2-1; 12 positions match TRBD1. The CDR3 extends over 15 amino acids. Trimming cost V 7 bases and J 10 bases; bases outside gene matches: 11. Here the CDR3 reads CASIARDRGLREQFF. Here the CDR3 DNA reads TGTGCCAGCATTGCCCGGGACAGGGGGCTAAGAGAGCAGTTCTTC.

This clonotype was picked up a small number of times. The chain has TRBV20-1 and TRBJ2-7; 12 bases align to TRBD2. The CDR3 covers 13 residues. Germline values: CDR1 DFQATT, CDR2 SNEGSKA (reference sequence). V was clipped by 4 bases and J by 9 bases; unmatched bases: 7. CDR3 loop: CSAILAGGPVQYF. CDR3 DNA: TGCAGTGCTATCCTAGCGGGAGGGCCAGTGCAGTACTTC.

The chain carries TRBV7-9 and TRBJ1-4; D is unresolved. Germline V CDR1 and CDR2: SEHNR, FQNEAQ (reference sequence). The CDR3 has 16 residues. V was shortened by 6 bases and J by 4 bases, with 18 bases between the two germline ends. The CDR3 spells CASSSRNNLVNEKLFF. CDR3 coding DNA: TGTGCCAGCAGTTCGAGAAATAACCTGGTTAATGAAAAACTGTTTTTT.

The rearrangement links TRBV10-3 to TRBJ2-5, with 13 bases lining up with TRBD2. TRBJ2-7 explains the end of the DNA better; the J call may be wrong. The CDR3 is made up of 15 amino acids. Germline values: CDR1 ENHRY, CDR2 SYGVKD. The CDR3 loop is CAISDGLAGVGEQYF. The CDR3 bases are TGTGCCATCAGTGATGGACTAGCGGGAGTCGGCGAGCAGTACTTC.

With respect to this clonotype: The junction departs from germline at one end; a sequencing error may be responsible. The chain couples TRBV20-1 to TRBJ2-3; D not certain. The CDR3 spans 12 residues. Germline assignment: CDR1 DFQATT and CDR2 SNEGSKA (reference sequence). The CDR3 DNA reads TGCAGGGCTAGACCACTCACAGATACGCAGTATTTT. This gives the protein CRARPLTDTQYF.

This chain uses TRBV6-6 with TRBJ2-7; D might be TRBD1 or TRBD2, each matching 5 bases. The CDR3 consists of 15 residues. The germline CDR1 and CDR2 sequences are MNHNY and SVGAGI (reference sequence). The V end was cut by 5 bases, the J end by 3 bases, with 17 bases between. As DNA, the CDR3 is TGTGCCAGCAGTCCCCTCGGGACGGCGGACTACGAGCAGTACTTC. Its protein product is CASSPLGTADYEQYF.

V usage is TRBV19 and J usage is TRBJ2-3, with D hard to call. The CDR3 is 14 amino acids. The V end was cut by 4 bases, the J end by 4 bases, with 12 bases between. Germline V gives CDR1 LNHDA, CDR2 SQIVND (reference sequence). The chain's CDR3 is CASSTLSFADTQYF. The CDR3 coding sequence is TGTGCCAGTAGTACCTTGAGTTTTGCAGATACGCAGTATTTT.

This clonotype was observed a handful of times. This chain joins TRBV24-1 and TRBJ2-3, with D unclear. The CDR3 extends over 15 amino acids. Trimming took 3 bases from V and 2 from J, leaving 11 bases between them. CDR1 and CDR2 from the germline V gene are KGHDR and SFDVKD. CDR3 protein: CATSDKADTTDTQYF. Written as DNA, the CDR3 is TGTGCCACCAGTGATAAGGCAGACACCACAGATACGCAGTATTTT.

The rearrangement uses TRBV5-1 and TRBJ2-1; the match to TRBD1 covers 7 bases. The V and J ends lost 2 bases and 5 bases, in that order; junction bases with no gene match: 1. Germline V gene data show CDR1 as SGHRS and CDR2 as YFSETQ. This CDR3 has 13 residues. The CDR3 sequence is CASSFGQDNEQFF. CDR3 DNA: TGCGCCAGCAGCTTTGGACAGGACAATGAGCAGTTCTTC.

This clonotype occurred a few times. The CDR3 is CASSFLTSGSIDTQYF. As DNA, the CDR3 is TGTGCCAGCAGTTTCTTGACTAGCGGGAGTATCGATACGCAGTATTTT. The V gene is TRBV12-3 or TRBV12-4, the J gene TRBJ2-3; 12 nucleotides line up with TRBD2. The CDR3 is made up of 16 amino acids. V lost 3 bases to trimming and J lost 6 bases; unmatched junction nucleotides: 7.

This chain connects TRBV29-1 to TRBJ2-1, with TRBD2 identical over 9 bases. CDR1 SQVTM and CDR2 ANQGSEA come from the germline V gene. V was pared by 3 bases and J by 13 bases, with 16 bases of the junction left unmatched. The CDR3 is 15 residues long. CDR3 in amino acids: CSVDPASGIGWAQFF. The CDR3 DNA sequence: TGCAGCGTTGATCCGGCTAGCGGGATCGGCTGGGCTCAGTTCTTC.

The V gene is TRBV15, the J gene TRBJ1-1, with D uncertain. Germline loops: CDR1 LNHNV, CDR2 YYDKDF (reference sequence). Trimming removed 0 bases from V and 2 bases from J, with 13 bases in between. This CDR3 has 16 amino acids. For the CDR3, the DNA is TGTGCCACCAGCAGAGATGAGGCCGAAAGAAACACTGAAGCTTTCTTT. It codes for CATSRDEAERNTEAFF.